The 28 T cell receptor beta chains below all came from one sample that was sequenced in a study of blood T cells in healthy people across ages. The second PCR ran about 6 to 12 cycles with a sample-barcoded 5' primer and J-beta primers. Using its own MiXCR run on the 5' RACE reads, TCRdb lists one record per CDR3 protein. This table has some 800,000 distinct CDR3 sequences, more than 20% appearing once. These data were also reused for a study on T cells of mothers and their children.

The specimen was blood. Every receptor here comes from a boy between 10 and 17 years old in good health.

A few counts support this clonotype. V gene TRBV28 combines with J gene TRBJ1-4; D is ambiguous. The V and J ends lost 5 bases and 5 bases respectively, with 9 bases between them. Germline CDR1 is MDHEN and CDR2 is SYDVKM. The CDR3 extends over 13 amino acids. The chain's CDR3 is CASSPPRNEKLFF. The CDR3 DNA reads TGTGCCAGCAGTCCCCCAAGGAATGAAAAACTGTTTTTT. The complete variable domain, with remaining parts taken from reference TRBV28 and TRBJ1-4, reads DVKVTQSSRYLVKRTGEKVFLECVQDMDHENMFWYRQDPGLGLRLIYFSYDVKMKEKGDIPEGYSVSREKKERFSLILESASTNQTSMYLCASSPPRNEKLFFGSGTQLSVL.

The chain couples TRBV12-3 or TRBV12-4 to TRBJ1-1, with D uncertain. With 6 bases removed from V and 11 bases from J, the gap between germline ends came to 13 bases. The CDR3 has 11 amino acids. The CDR3 here is CASRVGVDAFF. CDR3 bases: TGTGCCAGCAGAGTCGGGGTGGACGCTTTCTTT.

This clonotype was picked up a small number of times. The CDR3 DNA sequence: TGTGCCAGTAGTATTGGATTAGGAAATCAGCCCCAGCATTTT. It is translated as CASSIGLGNQPQHF. The V and J genes are TRBV19 and TRBJ1-5; unclear D gene. The CDR3 covers 14 residues. The germline V and J ends were trimmed by 3 bases and 4 bases, with 10 bases remaining between them. Germline lookup yields CDR1 LNHDA and CDR2 SQIVND (reference sequence).

The chain's CDR3 is CASSSLAGDGEQFF. The DNA for the CDR3 is TGTGCCAGCAGCTCTCTAGCGGGAGACGGCGAGCAGTTCTTC. The rearrangement links TRBV11-2 to TRBJ2-1, with 10 bases that match TRBD2. The CDR3 totals 14 residues. The germline V gene encodes CDR1 SGHAT and CDR2 FQNNGV. V shed 4 bases and J 10 bases; nucleotides not matched to a gene: 7.

In this sample, this clonotype turned up a few times. V usage is TRBV4-2 and J usage is TRBJ1-6; the D gene is possibly TRBD1 (5 bases). The germline V and J ends were trimmed by 1 base and 6 bases, with 16 bases remaining between them. Per the germline V gene, CDR1 is LGHNA and CDR2 is YNFKEQ. The CDR3 is 17 amino acids. CDR3 DNA: TGTGCCAGCAGCCAAGGTGCGGTCGACAGTCCTAATTCACCCCTCCACTTT. Translation: CASSQGAVDSPNSPLHF.

This clonotype was observed a few times. The chain is built from TRBV2 and TRBJ1-2; D ambiguous. This CDR3 region has 16 residues. Germline lookup yields CDR1 SNHLY and CDR2 FYNNEI. V lost 3 bases and J 0 bases, leaving 14 bases between the germline ends. CDR3 region: CASSEGVEVANYGYTF. The CDR3 bases are TGTGCCAGCAGTGAGGGTGTCGAGGTAGCTAACTATGGCTACACCTTC.

With respect to this clonotype: Mismatch with germline at one junction end may stem from a read error. The V gene is TRBV6-1, the J gene TRBJ2-3; 9 bases are a match to TRBD2. Germline CDR1 and CDR2: MNHNS and SASEGT. This CDR3 is built from 14 residues. CDR3 in DNA: TGTGCCAGCAGGGAAGCGGGGGGCCCGGATACGCAGTATTTT. It yields the protein CASREAGGPDTQYF.

The chain has TRBV20-1 and TRBJ1-6; a possible D gene is TRBD1 (5 bases). Germline CDR1 and CDR2: DFQATT and SNEGSKA (reference sequence). V shed 5 bases and J shed 7 bases, with 12 bases lying between them. CDR3 length equals 13 residues. CDR3 residues: CSAGDEWNSPLHF. Here the CDR3 DNA reads TGCAGTGCTGGGGACGAATGGAATTCACCCCTCCACTTT.

V is TRBV7-2 and J is TRBJ2-5, with 10 bases that match TRBD1. The V gene's germline CDR1 is SGHTA and CDR2 FQGNSA. The ends lost 11 bases at V and 7 bases at J; junction bases unmatched: 10. The CDR3 is 13 amino acids. CDR3 coding DNA: TGTGCCTCGGGACAGGGGCGGTTGGGGACCCAGTACTTC. Translating it yields CASGQGRLGTQYF.

The chain carries TRBV5-5 and TRBJ2-1, with 9 bases aligning to TRBD1. The CDR3 runs 14 residues. Germline V gene lookup returns CDR1 SGHKS and CDR2 YYEKEE (reference sequence). V was clipped by 3 bases and J by 6 bases; unmatched bases: 4. CDR3 region: CASSWDRVVNEQFF. The CDR3 coding sequence is TGTGCCAGCAGCTGGGACAGGGTAGTCAATGAGCAGTTCTTC. Combining the CDR3 with reference TRBV5-5 and TRBJ2-1 gives the whole variable domain DAGVTQSPTHLIKTRGQQVTLRCSPISGHKSVSWYQQVLGQGPQFIFQYYEKEERGRGNFPDRFSARQFPNYSSELNVNALLLGDSALYLCASSWDRVVNEQFFGPGTRLTVL.

This chain uses TRBV6-2 or TRBV6-3 with TRBJ1-2; 8 bases agree with TRBD1. Germline V lookup: CDR1 MNHEY, CDR2 SVGEGT. This CDR3 comprises 15 residues. With V trimmed by 5 bases and J by 4 bases, 9 bases remained unmatched. The CDR3 coding sequence is TGTGCCAGCAGTCATTCTACAGGGGGACCCTATGGCTACACCTTC. Its protein is CASSHSTGGPYGYTF.

There are many counts of this clonotype. The chain couples TRBV29-1 to TRBJ1-2; the D is unclear. In germline, CDR1 is SQVTM, CDR2 ANQGSEA. The germline V and J ends were trimmed by 6 bases and 7 bases, with 3 bases remaining between them. The CDR3 totals 8 residues. The CDR3 region has the DNA TGCAGCGTAGGTGGCTACACCTTC. Protein product: CSVGGYTF.

The chain employs TRBV24-1 and TRBJ1-2; 7 bases map to TRBD1. The V gene end was trimmed by 4 bases and the J gene end by 8 bases; junction bases not matched to a gene: 12. The CDR3 is made up of 15 amino acids. Germline V gives CDR1 KGHDR, CDR2 SFDVKD. CDR3 nucleotides: TGTGCCACCAGTGACCCTTCGCGAGGGGGCATCGGCTACACCTTC. Translating it yields CATSDPSRGGIGYTF.

This clonotype was observed at least ten times. This chain links TRBV27 with TRBJ2-7, with 12 bases lining up with TRBD1. CDR1 is MNHEY, CDR2 SMNVEV, per germline (reference sequence). V shed 2 bases, J shed 3 bases, and the junction held 5 bases outside the gene matches. The length of the CDR3 is 16 residues. DNA of the CDR3: TGTGCCAGCAGTTTAGGAGGGACAGGGGGCTTCTACGAGCAGTACTTC. Protein sequence: CASSLGGTGGFYEQYF.

In its sample, this clonotype was seen many times. The chain has TRBV20-1 and TRBJ2-7; possibly TRBD2 for D (5 bases). The length of the CDR3 is 14 residues. Germline CDR1 is DFQATT and CDR2 is SNEGSKA (reference sequence). V lost 0 bases to trimming and J lost 2 bases, with 11 bases between them. The CDR3 DNA reads TGCAGTGCTAGAGAGCCCGCGACTACCTACGAGCAGTACTTC. Protein product: CSAREPATTYEQYF.

The rearrangement joins TRBV5-6 to TRBJ2-3, with TRBD2 matching over 8 bases. V trimming: 7 bases; J trimming: 4 bases; junction bases outside the gene matches: 2. Germline V gives CDR1 SGHDT, CDR2 YYEEEE. CDR3 size: 12 residues. The CDR3 loop reads CASGAGADTQYF. The CDR3 nucleotides are TGTGCCAGCGGAGCGGGAGCAGATACGCAGTATTTT.

The chain couples TRBV9 to TRBJ1-2; TRBD1 aligns across 7 bases. This CDR3 comprises 19 residues. CDR1 and CDR2 from the germline V gene are SGDLS and YYNGEE. Unmatched junction bases numbered 20, after V lost 3 bases and J lost 3 bases. The CDR3 region has the DNA TGTGCCAGCAGCGCAAACAGGGGAGAAACGGGGGCACTGCACTATGGCTACACCTTC. Translated: CASSANRGETGALHYGYTF.

This clonotype was seen at least ten times. V is TRBV27 and J is TRBJ2-1; TRBD1 is a possible D gene (5 bases). V lost 4 bases and J 4 bases, leaving 23 bases between the germline ends. The CDR3 loop spans 18 amino acids. Germline V gene data show CDR1 as MNHEY and CDR2 as SMNVEV (reference sequence). The CDR3 coding sequence is TGTGCCAGCAGTTCGCTTGGGGCGGAAGGGCCTCGGTACAATGAGCAGTTCTTC. Translating gives CASSSLGAEGPRYNEQFF.

This clonotype turned up a few times. This sequence joins TRBV12-3 or TRBV12-4 and TRBJ2-5; D remains ambiguous. There are 13 residues in the CDR3. Trimming removed 3 bases at V and 5 bases at J, with 10 bases between. The CDR3 bases are TGTGCCAGCAGTTTTGGGCCTCCTGAGACCCAGTACTTC. Translated, it gives CASSFGPPETQYF.

CDR3 nucleotide sequence: TGCAGTGCTAGATTCAGGAGCAATCAGCCCCAGCATTTT. It yields the protein CSARFRSNQPQHF. This chain connects TRBV20-1 to TRBJ1-5; no clear D. This CDR3 has 13 amino acids. With 2 bases removed from V and 1 base from J, the gap between germline ends came to 6 bases. From germline, CDR1 is DFQATT and CDR2 SNEGSKA (reference sequence).

The rearrangement links TRBV7-9 to TRBJ2-7, with D unresolved. V lost 5 bases and J 2 bases, leaving 13 bases between the germline ends. From germline, CDR1 is SEHNR and CDR2 FQNEAQ (reference sequence). The CDR3 consists of 14 residues. CDR3 sequence: CASSPASGPYEQYF. The CDR3 nucleotides are TGTGCCAGCAGCCCAGCCTCCGGGCCCTACGAGCAGTACTTC.

This chain links TRBV16 with TRBJ1-4; D unclear. Germline CDR1 and CDR2: KGHSY and FQNENV. This CDR3 spans 14 amino acids. Trimming took 6 bases from V and 4 from J, leaving 12 bases between them. CDR3 protein: CASSRGQVNEKLFF. CDR3 nucleotides: TGTGCCAGCAGTCGCGGGCAGGTTAATGAAAAACTGTTTTTT.

This chain uses TRBV20-1 with TRBJ2-5, with 8 nucleotides matching TRBD2. The CDR3 has 13 residues. Losses at the gene ends were 5 bases for V and 5 bases for J; bases not matched to a gene: 7. Germline V CDR1 and CDR2: DFQATT, SNEGSKA (reference sequence). CDR3 region: CSAVSGLVETQYF. CDR3 coding DNA: TGCAGTGCTGTCTCGGGACTAGTGGAGACCCAGTACTTC.

The chain couples TRBV7-2 to TRBJ2-1; a possible D gene is TRBD1 (8 bases). The CDR3 is 12 residues long. CDR1 and CDR2 from the germline V gene are SGHTA and FQGNSA. Deletions cut 5 bases from V and 8 bases from J, with 10 bases between. CDR3 protein: CASSTGGDEQFF. The DNA of the CDR3 is TGTGCCAGCAGCACAGGGGGGGATGAGCAGTTCTTC.

This clonotype was counted a few times. DNA of the CDR3: TGTGCCAGCACCCTATCACAGGGGACCTACGAGCAGTACTTC. This gives the protein CASTLSQGTYEQYF. The chain is built from TRBV12-3 or TRBV12-4 and TRBJ2-7, with 7 nucleotides matching TRBD1. V gave up 7 bases and J gave up 2 bases; unmatched junction bases: 8. This CDR3 has 14 amino acids.

This clonotype has at least ten counts. The V and J genes are TRBV6-2 or TRBV6-3 and TRBJ2-7; the match to TRBD1 covers 7 bases. Trimming took 5 bases from V and 0 from J; bases not matched to a gene: 4. The CDR3 totals 14 residues. Germline V gives CDR1 MNHEY, CDR2 SVGEGT. CDR3 nucleotide sequence: TGTGCCAGCAGTCAAACAGGGGACTCCTACGAGCAGTACTTC. Translation gives CASSQTGDSYEQYF.

In its sample, this clonotype was seen a few times. CDR3: CASSQDLGSAYEQYF. In DNA form, the CDR3 reads TGCGCCAGCAGCCAAGACTTGGGCTCCGCCTACGAGCAGTACTTC. This chain links TRBV4-3 with TRBJ2-5; D is ambiguous. The end of the DNA is better explained by TRBJ2-7, so the J call may be wrong. The CDR3 is made up of 15 amino acids. CDR1 and CDR2 from the germline V gene are LGHNA and YSLEER.

This clonotype has a handful of counts. The chain has TRBV5-4 and TRBJ2-7; 8 bases are shared with TRBD1. The germline gives CDR1 SGHNT, CDR2 YYREEE (reference sequence). This CDR3 spans 15 amino acids. V was pared by 4 bases and J by 5 bases, with 11 bases of the junction left unmatched. DNA for the CDR3: TGTGCCAGCAGCGTTACCGGACAGGGTCACGACGAGCAGTACTTC. Its protein is CASSVTGQGHDEQYF.